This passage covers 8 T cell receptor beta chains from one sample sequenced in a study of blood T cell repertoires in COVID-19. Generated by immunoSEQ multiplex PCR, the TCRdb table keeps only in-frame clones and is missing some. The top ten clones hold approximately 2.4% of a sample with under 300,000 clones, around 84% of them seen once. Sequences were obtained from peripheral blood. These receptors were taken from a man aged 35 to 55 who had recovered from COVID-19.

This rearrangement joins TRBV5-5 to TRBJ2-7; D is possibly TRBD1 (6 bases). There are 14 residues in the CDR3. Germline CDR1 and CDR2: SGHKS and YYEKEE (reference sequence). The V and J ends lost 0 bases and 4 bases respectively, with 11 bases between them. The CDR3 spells CASSLDRERYEQYF. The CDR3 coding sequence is TGTGCCAGCAGCTTGGACAGGGAGAGATACGAGCAGTACTTC.

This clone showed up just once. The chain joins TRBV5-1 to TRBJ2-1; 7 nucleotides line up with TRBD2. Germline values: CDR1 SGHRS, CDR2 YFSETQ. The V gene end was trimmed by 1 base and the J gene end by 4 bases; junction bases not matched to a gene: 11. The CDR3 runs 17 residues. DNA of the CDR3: TGCGCCAGCAGCTTGAATCGTCGGCTAGCGGCGTACAATGAGCAGTTCTTC. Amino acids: CASSLNRRLAAYNEQFF.

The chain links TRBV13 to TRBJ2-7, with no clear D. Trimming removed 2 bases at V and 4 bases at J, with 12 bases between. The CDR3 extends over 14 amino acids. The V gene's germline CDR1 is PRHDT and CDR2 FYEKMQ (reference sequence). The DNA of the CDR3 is TGTGCCAGCAGCTTAACGGAGTCGGCGTACGAGCAGTACTTC. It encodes CASSLTESAYEQYF.

CDR3 nucleotides: TGCGCCACGCAAGTCGGGGCGGGGTACACTGAAGCTTTCTTT. Its protein is CATQVGAGYTEAFF. The chain has TRBV5-1 and TRBJ1-1; a weak D match, TRBD1 (5 bases). V lost 9 bases, J lost 3 bases, and 18 bases lay in between. Germline CDR1 SGHRS, CDR2 YFSETQ. The CDR3 has 14 amino acids.

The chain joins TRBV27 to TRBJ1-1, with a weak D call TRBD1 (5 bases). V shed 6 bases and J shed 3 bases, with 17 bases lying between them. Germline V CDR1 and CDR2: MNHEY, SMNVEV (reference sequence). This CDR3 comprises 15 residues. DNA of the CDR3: TGTGCCAGCAGGAGGCCGGGGTGGGGGGACACTGAAGCTTTCTTT. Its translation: CASRRPGWGDTEAFF.

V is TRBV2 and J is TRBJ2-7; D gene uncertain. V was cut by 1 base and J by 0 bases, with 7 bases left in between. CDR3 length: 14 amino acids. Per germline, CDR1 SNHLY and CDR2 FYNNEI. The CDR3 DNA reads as TGTGCCAGCAGTGAAGACCTAAGCTCCTACGAGCAGTACTTC. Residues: CASSEDLSSYEQYF.

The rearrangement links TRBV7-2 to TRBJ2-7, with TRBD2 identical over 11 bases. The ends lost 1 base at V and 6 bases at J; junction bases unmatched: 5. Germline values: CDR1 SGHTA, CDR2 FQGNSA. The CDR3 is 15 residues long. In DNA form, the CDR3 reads TGTGCCAGCAGCTTAGTACTAGCGGGAGAGTCCGAGCAGTACTTC. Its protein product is CASSLVLAGESEQYF.

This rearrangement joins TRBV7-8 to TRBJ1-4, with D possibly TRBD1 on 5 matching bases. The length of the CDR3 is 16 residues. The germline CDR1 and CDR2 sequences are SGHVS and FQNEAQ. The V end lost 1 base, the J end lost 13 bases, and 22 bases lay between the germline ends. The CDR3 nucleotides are TGTGCCAGCAGCTTAGAGGCCAGCGGGTCTCTTGGGGGACTGTTTTTT. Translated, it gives CASSLEASGSLGGLFF.